The 5 T cell receptor beta chains listed next were all sequenced from one sample in a study of CD8+CD57+ T cells in acquired aplastic anemia. Genomic DNA, the template, was used for profiling of the TCR beta VDJ and CDR3. Each CDR3 protein gets one entry after TCRdb re-called the reads with MiXCR. The sample lists hundreds of thousands of distinct CDR3 sequences, 65% to 75% occurring once. Specimen: sorted CD4+, CD8+, or CD8+CD57+ T cells (not recorded which) from PBMCs. All receptors derive from a human donor in good health, serving as a control.

This sequence joins TRBV5-1 and TRBJ2-1, with 10 bases matching TRBD2. After removal of 4 bases from V and 8 bases from J, the junction contained 12 bases not matched to a gene. The germline V gene has CDR1 SGHRS and CDR2 YFSETQ. The CDR3 length is 16 residues. CDR3 in amino acids: CASSTTSGGAVDEQFF. CDR3 nucleotides: TGCGCCAGCAGCACCACCAGCGGGGGGGCGGTCGATGAGCAGTTCTTC. Full variable domain (remainder filled in from reference TRBV5-1 and TRBJ2-1): KAGVTQTPRYLIKTRGQQVTLSCSPISGHRSVSWYQQTPGQGLQFLFEYFSETQRNKGNFPGRFSGRQFSNSRSEMNVSTLELGDSALYLCASSTTSGGAVDEQFFGPGTRLTVL.

This clonotype was recorded many times. The gene calls are TRBV27 and TRBJ1-1; 12 bases agree with TRBD1. The germline V gene encodes CDR1 MNHEY and CDR2 SMNVEV (reference sequence). This CDR3 region has 15 residues. V shed 4 bases and J 11 bases; nucleotides not matched to a gene: 11. CDR3 sequence reads: CASSWDRDRGRAAFF. As DNA, the CDR3 is TGTGCCAGCAGTTGGGATCGGGACAGGGGGCGCGCGGCTTTCTTT.

The chain joins TRBV7-2 to TRBJ2-1; D might be TRBD2 (6 bases). The DNA end favors TRBJ2-5, so the J call may be wrong. The germline CDR1 and CDR2 sequences are SGHTA and FQGNSA. CDR3 size: 13 residues. CDR3 protein: CASSGTPQETQYF. The CDR3 DNA follows: TGTGCCAGCAGTGGGACTCCTCAAGAGACCCAGTACTTC.

The CDR3 spells CSLDQGTYGYTF. The DNA of the CDR3 is TGCAGCTTAGACCAAGGCACTTATGGCTACACCTTC. The genes are TRBV29-1 and TRBJ1-2; D is ambiguous. Germline CDR1 is SQVTM and CDR2 is ANQGSEA. V was shortened by 8 bases and J by 5 bases, with 15 bases between the two germline ends. The CDR3 runs to 12 residues.

This sequence joins TRBV12-3 or TRBV12-4 and TRBJ1-1, with 7 bases that match TRBD1. V trimming: 5 bases; J trimming: 2 bases; junction bases outside the gene matches: 14. This CDR3 spans 17 amino acids. The chain's CDR3 is CASSPSGLTGTNTEAFF. DNA for the CDR3: TGTGCCAGCAGTCCTAGCGGGTTGACAGGGACTAACACTGAAGCTTTCTTT.